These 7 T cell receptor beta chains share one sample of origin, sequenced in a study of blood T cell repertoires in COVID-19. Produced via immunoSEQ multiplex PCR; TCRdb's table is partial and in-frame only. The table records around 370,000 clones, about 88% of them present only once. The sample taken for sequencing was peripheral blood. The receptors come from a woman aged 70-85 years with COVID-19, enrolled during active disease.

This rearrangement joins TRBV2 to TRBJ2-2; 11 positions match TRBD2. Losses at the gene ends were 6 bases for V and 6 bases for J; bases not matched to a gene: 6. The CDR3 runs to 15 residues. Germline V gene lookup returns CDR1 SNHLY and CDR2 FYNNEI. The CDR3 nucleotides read TGTGCCAGCAGCCCGGGACTAGCGGTGCCCGGGGAGCTGTTTTTT. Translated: CASSPGLAVPGELFF.

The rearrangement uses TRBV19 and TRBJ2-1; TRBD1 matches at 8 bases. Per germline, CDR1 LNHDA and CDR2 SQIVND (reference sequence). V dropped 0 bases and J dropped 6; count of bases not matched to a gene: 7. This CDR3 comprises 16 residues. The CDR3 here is CASSIDHGTGGNEQFF. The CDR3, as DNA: TGTGCCAGTAGTATAGATCATGGGACAGGTGGCAATGAGCAGTTCTTC.

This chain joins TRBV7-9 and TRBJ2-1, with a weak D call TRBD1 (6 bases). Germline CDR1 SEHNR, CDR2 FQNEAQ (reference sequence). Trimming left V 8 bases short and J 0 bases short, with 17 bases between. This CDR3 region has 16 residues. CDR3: CASPGAARSSYNEQFF. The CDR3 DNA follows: TGTGCCAGCCCAGGGGCCGCGAGGAGCTCCTACAATGAGCAGTTCTTC.

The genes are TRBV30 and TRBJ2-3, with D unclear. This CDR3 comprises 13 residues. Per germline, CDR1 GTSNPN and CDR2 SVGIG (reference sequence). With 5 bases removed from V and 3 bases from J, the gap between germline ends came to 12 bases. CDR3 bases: TGTGCCTGGGGGCAGGTACTGACAGATACGCAGTATTTT. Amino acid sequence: CAWGQVLTDTQYF.

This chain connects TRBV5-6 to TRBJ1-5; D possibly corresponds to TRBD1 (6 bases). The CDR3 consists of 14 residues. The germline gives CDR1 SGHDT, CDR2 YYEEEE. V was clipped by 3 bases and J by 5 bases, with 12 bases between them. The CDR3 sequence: CASSSDRLDQPQHF. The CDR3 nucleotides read TGTGCCAGCAGCTCCGACAGGTTAGATCAGCCCCAGCATTTT.

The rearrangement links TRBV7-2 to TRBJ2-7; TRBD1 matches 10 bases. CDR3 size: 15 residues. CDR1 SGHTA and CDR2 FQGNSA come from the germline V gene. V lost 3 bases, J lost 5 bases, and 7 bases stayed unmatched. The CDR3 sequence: CASSFSRQGADEQYF. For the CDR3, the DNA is TGTGCCAGCAGCTTTAGTAGACAGGGGGCCGACGAGCAGTACTTC.

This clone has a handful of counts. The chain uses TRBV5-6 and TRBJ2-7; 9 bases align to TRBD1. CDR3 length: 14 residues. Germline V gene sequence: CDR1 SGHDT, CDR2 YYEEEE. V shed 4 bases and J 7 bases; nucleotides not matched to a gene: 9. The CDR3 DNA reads TGTGCCAGCAGCGCGACCGGGACAGGGCAAGAGCAGTACTTC. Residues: CASSATGTGQEQYF.